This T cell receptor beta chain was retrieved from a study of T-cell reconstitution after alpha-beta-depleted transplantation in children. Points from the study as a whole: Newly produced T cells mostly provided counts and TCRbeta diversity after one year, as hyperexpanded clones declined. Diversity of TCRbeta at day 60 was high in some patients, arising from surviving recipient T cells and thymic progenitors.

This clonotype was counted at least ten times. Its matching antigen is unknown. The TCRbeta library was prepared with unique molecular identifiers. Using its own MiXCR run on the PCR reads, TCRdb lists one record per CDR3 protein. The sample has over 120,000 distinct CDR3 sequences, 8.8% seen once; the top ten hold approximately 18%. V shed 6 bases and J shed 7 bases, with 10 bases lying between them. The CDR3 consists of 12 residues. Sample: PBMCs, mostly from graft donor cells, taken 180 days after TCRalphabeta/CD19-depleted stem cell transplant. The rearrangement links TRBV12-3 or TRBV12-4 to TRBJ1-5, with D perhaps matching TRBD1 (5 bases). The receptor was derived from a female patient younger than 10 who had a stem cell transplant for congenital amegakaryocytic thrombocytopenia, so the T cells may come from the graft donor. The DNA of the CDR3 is TGTGCCAGCAGGGCAGGGAGCCAGCCCCAGCATTTT. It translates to CASRAGSQPQHF.